A single sample is the source of the 22 T cell receptor beta chains below, sequenced in a study of OX40 agonist ivuxolimab in advanced cancers. The data were produced by immunoSEQ multiplex PCR, yet TCRdb's version contains in-frame clones alone and is incomplete. In the table there are under 85,000 clones, 85% of which are singletons. The sequenced sample was CD4+ or CD8+ T cells sorted from blood, obtained in a trial of the OX40 agonist ivuxolimab. The origin of the receptors is an adult with an advanced solid tumor such as melanoma, head and neck, liver or kidney cancer.

In DNA form, the CDR3 reads TGCGCCAGTAAATCAGGGGGATCAGATACGCAGTATTTT. Protein sequence: CASKSGGSDTQYF. The V call is TRBV5-1, the J call TRBJ2-3; TRBD1 agrees at 7 bases. The germline CDR1 and CDR2 sequences are SGHRS and YFSETQ. V was clipped by 8 bases and J by 4 bases; unmatched bases: 7. CDR3 size: 13 residues.

The rearrangement links TRBV19 to TRBJ2-6, with D tentatively TRBD1 (6 bases). With 3 bases removed from V and 4 bases from J, the gap between germline ends came to 19 bases. The CDR3 is made up of 18 amino acids. Germline V gives CDR1 LNHDA, CDR2 SQIVND (reference sequence). The CDR3 sequence: CASSMGHPRRSGANVLTF. CDR3 nucleotide sequence: TGTGCCAGTAGTATGGGACACCCCCGTCGATCCGGGGCCAACGTCCTGACTTTC.

In nucleotides, the CDR3 is TGTGCCAGCAGCTTATCCACCTCCCGGACGCCTGTGACCTTC. This codes for CASSLSTSRTPVTF. The genes are TRBV7-9 and TRBJ1-2; D remains ambiguous. The CDR3 contains 14 residues. Germline lookup yields CDR1 SEHNR and CDR2 FQNEAQ (reference sequence). Trimming pared 2 bases from V and 14 bases from J, leaving 21 bases between.

This chain uses TRBV5-1 with TRBJ1-3, with D possibly being TRBD1 (5 bases). Germline lookup yields CDR1 SGHRS and CDR2 YFSETQ. V lost 3 bases and J lost 2, with 9 bases in between. The CDR3 runs 14 residues. CDR3 residues: CASSSTDTGNTIYF. In DNA, the CDR3 is TGCGCCAGCAGCTCGACGGACACTGGAAACACCATATATTTT.

The chain links TRBV19 to TRBJ2-1, with 11 nucleotides matching TRBD2. Unmatched junction bases numbered 13, after V lost 8 bases and J lost 10 bases. Germline CDR1 LNHDA, CDR2 SQIVND (reference sequence). The CDR3 runs 15 residues. The CDR3 DNA is TGTGCCAGTCAAAGGGGTAGCGGGGGGGCAGGAGAGCAGTTCTTC. Encoded protein: CASQRGSGGAGEQFF.

This clone was recorded only once. The gene calls are TRBV4-3 and TRBJ1-6; D is possibly TRBD1 (5 bases). CDR3 length: 16 amino acids. V gave up 0 bases and J gave up 11 bases, with 17 bases separating them. In germline, CDR1 is LGHNA, CDR2 YSLEER. This CDR3 reads CASSQDWGVLGAPLHF. CDR3 bases: TGCGCCAGCAGCCAAGATTGGGGGGTCTTGGGTGCACCCCTCCACTTT.

The chain uses TRBV4-3 and TRBJ2-7, with D perhaps matching TRBD1 or TRBD2 (6 bases each). V was clipped by 0 bases and J by 7 bases, with 16 bases between them. Germline V gene data show CDR1 as LGHNA and CDR2 as YSLEER. This CDR3 is 15 amino acids long. CDR3 residues: CASSQDPHRAGEQYF. The CDR3 DNA is TGCGCCAGCAGCCAAGATCCCCACAGGGCGGGGGAGCAGTACTTC.

V and J are TRBV14 and TRBJ1-2; D remains unclear. The germline V gene encodes CDR1 SGHDN and CDR2 FVKESK. The CDR3 length is 15 residues. Trimming left V 4 bases short and J 0 bases short, with 12 bases between. The CDR3 reads CASSPLGQANYGYTF. Written as DNA, the CDR3 is TGTGCCAGCAGCCCCCTAGGGCAGGCTAACTATGGCTACACCTTC.

The CDR3 is CASSEWPTEAFF. In nucleotides, the CDR3 is TGTGCCAGCAGTGAATGGCCCACCGAAGCTTTCTTT. The chain links TRBV2 to TRBJ1-1, with D unclear. The germline V gene encodes CDR1 SNHLY and CDR2 FYNNEI. The V and J ends lost 2 bases and 8 bases respectively, with 9 bases between them. The CDR3 extends over 12 amino acids. Combining the CDR3 with reference TRBV2 and TRBJ1-1 gives the whole variable domain EPEVTQTPSHQVTQMGQEVILRCVPISNHLYFYWYRQILGQKVEFLVSFYNNEISEKSEIFDDQFSVERPDGSNFTLKIRSTKLEDSAMYFCASSEWPTEAFFGQGTRLTVV.

V usage is TRBV14 and J usage is TRBJ2-3, with D maybe TRBD2 (7 bases). The CDR3 extends over 15 amino acids. V was clipped by 1 base and J by 6 bases, with 14 bases between them. Germline CDR1 and CDR2: SGHDN and FVKESK. The CDR3 sequence: CASSQVGGGSDTQYF. The CDR3 DNA is TGTGCCAGCAGCCAAGTAGGCGGGGGCTCGGATACGCAGTATTTT.

This rearrangement joins TRBV5-1 to TRBJ2-3; no clear D gene. CDR1 is SGHRS, CDR2 YFSETQ, per germline. There are 14 residues in the CDR3. Between the trimmed V and J ends, which lost 2 bases and 0 bases, there was a span of 7 bases. CDR3 sequence: CASSFGGSTDTQYF. CDR3 sequence (DNA): TGCGCCAGCAGCTTTGGCGGTAGCACAGATACGCAGTATTTT.

In its sample, this clone was seen a few times. The J gene is TRBJ1-2, the V gene TRBV11-2, with unresolved D. V lost 4 bases and J lost 7, with 10 bases in between. This CDR3 region has 12 residues. The germline V gene encodes CDR1 SGHAT and CDR2 FQNNGV. In DNA form, the CDR3 reads TGTGCCAGCAGCTCAAGGCGCTCTGGCTACACCTTC. It yields the protein CASSSRRSGYTF.

The V call is TRBV6-5, the J call TRBJ1-2; unclear D gene. CDR1 MNHEY and CDR2 SVGAGI come from the germline V gene. V was pared by 2 bases and J by 8 bases, with 12 bases between. This CDR3 contains 13 residues. The CDR3 loop reads CASSYGGSGGYTF. As DNA, the CDR3 is TGTGCCAGCAGTTACGGCGGGTCCGGGGGCTACACCTTC.

This sequence joins TRBV11-2 and TRBJ2-3; no firm D call. CDR3 length equals 12 residues. From germline, CDR1 is SGHAT and CDR2 FQNNGV. Trimming left V 6 bases short and J 1 base short, with 5 bases between. CDR3 coding DNA: TGTGCCAGCAGAAGGGGCACAGATACGCAGTATTTT. Protein: CASRRGTDTQYF. Filled out from reference TRBV11-2 and TRBJ2-3, the complete variable domain reads EAGVAQSPRYKIIEKRQSVAFWCNPISGHATLYWYQQILGQGPKLLIQFQNNGVVDDSQLPKDRFSAERLKGVDSTLKIQPAKLEDSAVYLCASRRGTDTQYFGPGTRLTVL.

Here the CDR3 reads CASSRLGGTNTGELFF. As DNA, the CDR3 is TGTGCCAGCAGCCGTTTGGGGGGGACGAACACCGGGGAGCTGTTTTTT. The V and J genes are TRBV9 and TRBJ2-2; 7 nucleotides align to TRBD2. From germline, CDR1 is SGDLS and CDR2 YYNGEE. After removal of 4 bases from V and 0 bases from J, the junction contained 6 bases not matched to a gene. The CDR3 consists of 16 residues.

The chain uses TRBV5-1 and TRBJ1-1; D unclear. V gave up 7 bases and J gave up 6 bases, with 16 bases separating them. This CDR3 is built from 13 residues. CDR1 and CDR2 (germline): SGHRS, YFSETQ. The CDR3 loop reads CASGPRGLAEAFF. The CDR3 DNA follows: TGCGCCAGCGGGCCGCGGGGTTTAGCTGAAGCTTTCTTT.

The chain has TRBV5-1 and TRBJ2-1, with 10 bases that match TRBD1. Trimming at V came to 7 bases and at J to 10 bases, leaving 8 bases not matched to a gene. Germline assignment: CDR1 SGHRS and CDR2 YFSETQ. This CDR3 contains 13 residues. Here the CDR3 DNA reads TGCGCCAGCGGGGGACAGGGGTTGAGGGAGCAGTTCTTC. The encoded protein is CASGGQGLREQFF.

In nucleotides, the CDR3 is TGTGCCAGCAGCTTACTCCCGGGACAGGGCGGCTACGAGCAGTACTTC. It is translated as CASSLLPGQGGYEQYF. The chain has TRBV5-6 and TRBJ2-7; 9 nucleotides agree with TRBD1. V gave up 2 bases and J gave up 3 bases; unmatched junction bases: 9. Germline V gene sequence: CDR1 SGHDT, CDR2 YYEEEE. The CDR3 loop spans 16 amino acids.

This clone was seen once. V usage is TRBV9 and J usage is TRBJ2-2, with TRBD1 identical over 7 bases. Germline CDR1 SGDLS, CDR2 YYNGEE. The CDR3 covers 16 residues. Unmatched junction bases numbered 5, after V lost 0 bases and J lost 3 bases. This CDR3 reads CASSVDTGVYTGELFF. The CDR3 region has the DNA TGTGCCAGCAGCGTAGACACAGGGGTGTACACCGGGGAGCTGTTTTTT.

The chain is built from TRBV7-2 and TRBJ2-5; TRBD1 matches 8 bases. Losses at the gene ends were 5 bases for V and 2 bases for J; bases not matched to a gene: 4. Germline V gives CDR1 SGHTA, CDR2 FQGNSA. CDR3 length: 14 residues. In DNA form, the CDR3 reads TGTGCCAGCAGCGAAAACAGGGGGCAAGAGACCCAGTACTTC. The encoded protein is CASSENRGQETQYF.

The count of this clone is one. The chain uses TRBV6-5 and TRBJ1-3; D unresolved. This CDR3 is 14 amino acids long. CDR1 is MNHEY and CDR2 is SVGAGI in the germline V gene. The V gene lost 2 bases and the J gene lost 4 bases, with 9 bases spanning the gap. The CDR3 sequence: CASSYDSGGNTIYF. The CDR3 DNA sequence: TGTGCCAGCAGTTACGATTCTGGGGGAAACACCATATATTTT.

This CDR3 reads CASSLLPGGVGTEAFF. The CDR3 bases are TGTGCCAGTAGCCTATTACCCGGGGGCGTCGGCACTGAAGCTTTCTTT. The rearrangement links TRBV19 to TRBJ1-1; a possible D gene is TRBD1 (6 bases). The V and J ends lost 6 bases and 4 bases respectively, with 21 bases between them. Germline loops: CDR1 LNHDA, CDR2 SQIVND (reference sequence). The length of the CDR3 is 16 residues.